Included here is one T cell receptor (beta chain) sequence, with context. The CDR3 carries no conserved terminal phenylalanine or tryptophan, so it likely arises from a read error. This record comes from a study of T cells in Graves' hyperthyroidism and ophthalmopathy. TCR beta CDR3 regions were amplified from RNA transcripts. Researchers ran a first-round RT-PCR on the TCR CDR3 using the HTBI primer set. TCRdb redid the calling of the multiplex PCR reads with MiXCR, one entry per CDR3 protein. The table has 500,000 to 750,000 distinct CDR3 sequences, over 12% seen once. V was pared by 2 bases and J by 4 bases, with 13 bases between. From germline, CDR1 is SGHNT and CDR2 YENEEA. This CDR3 has 15 amino acids.

The TCR sequence derives from a young woman with Graves' ophthalmopathy. This chain links TRBV11-3 with TRBJ2-3, with a tentative D call TRBD2 (5 bases). Sequencing was carried out using blood. CDR3 nucleotides: TGTGCCAGCAGCTTAATTTCGGGGTTTGCAGATACGCAGTATCTT. Its translation is CASSLISGFADTQYL.